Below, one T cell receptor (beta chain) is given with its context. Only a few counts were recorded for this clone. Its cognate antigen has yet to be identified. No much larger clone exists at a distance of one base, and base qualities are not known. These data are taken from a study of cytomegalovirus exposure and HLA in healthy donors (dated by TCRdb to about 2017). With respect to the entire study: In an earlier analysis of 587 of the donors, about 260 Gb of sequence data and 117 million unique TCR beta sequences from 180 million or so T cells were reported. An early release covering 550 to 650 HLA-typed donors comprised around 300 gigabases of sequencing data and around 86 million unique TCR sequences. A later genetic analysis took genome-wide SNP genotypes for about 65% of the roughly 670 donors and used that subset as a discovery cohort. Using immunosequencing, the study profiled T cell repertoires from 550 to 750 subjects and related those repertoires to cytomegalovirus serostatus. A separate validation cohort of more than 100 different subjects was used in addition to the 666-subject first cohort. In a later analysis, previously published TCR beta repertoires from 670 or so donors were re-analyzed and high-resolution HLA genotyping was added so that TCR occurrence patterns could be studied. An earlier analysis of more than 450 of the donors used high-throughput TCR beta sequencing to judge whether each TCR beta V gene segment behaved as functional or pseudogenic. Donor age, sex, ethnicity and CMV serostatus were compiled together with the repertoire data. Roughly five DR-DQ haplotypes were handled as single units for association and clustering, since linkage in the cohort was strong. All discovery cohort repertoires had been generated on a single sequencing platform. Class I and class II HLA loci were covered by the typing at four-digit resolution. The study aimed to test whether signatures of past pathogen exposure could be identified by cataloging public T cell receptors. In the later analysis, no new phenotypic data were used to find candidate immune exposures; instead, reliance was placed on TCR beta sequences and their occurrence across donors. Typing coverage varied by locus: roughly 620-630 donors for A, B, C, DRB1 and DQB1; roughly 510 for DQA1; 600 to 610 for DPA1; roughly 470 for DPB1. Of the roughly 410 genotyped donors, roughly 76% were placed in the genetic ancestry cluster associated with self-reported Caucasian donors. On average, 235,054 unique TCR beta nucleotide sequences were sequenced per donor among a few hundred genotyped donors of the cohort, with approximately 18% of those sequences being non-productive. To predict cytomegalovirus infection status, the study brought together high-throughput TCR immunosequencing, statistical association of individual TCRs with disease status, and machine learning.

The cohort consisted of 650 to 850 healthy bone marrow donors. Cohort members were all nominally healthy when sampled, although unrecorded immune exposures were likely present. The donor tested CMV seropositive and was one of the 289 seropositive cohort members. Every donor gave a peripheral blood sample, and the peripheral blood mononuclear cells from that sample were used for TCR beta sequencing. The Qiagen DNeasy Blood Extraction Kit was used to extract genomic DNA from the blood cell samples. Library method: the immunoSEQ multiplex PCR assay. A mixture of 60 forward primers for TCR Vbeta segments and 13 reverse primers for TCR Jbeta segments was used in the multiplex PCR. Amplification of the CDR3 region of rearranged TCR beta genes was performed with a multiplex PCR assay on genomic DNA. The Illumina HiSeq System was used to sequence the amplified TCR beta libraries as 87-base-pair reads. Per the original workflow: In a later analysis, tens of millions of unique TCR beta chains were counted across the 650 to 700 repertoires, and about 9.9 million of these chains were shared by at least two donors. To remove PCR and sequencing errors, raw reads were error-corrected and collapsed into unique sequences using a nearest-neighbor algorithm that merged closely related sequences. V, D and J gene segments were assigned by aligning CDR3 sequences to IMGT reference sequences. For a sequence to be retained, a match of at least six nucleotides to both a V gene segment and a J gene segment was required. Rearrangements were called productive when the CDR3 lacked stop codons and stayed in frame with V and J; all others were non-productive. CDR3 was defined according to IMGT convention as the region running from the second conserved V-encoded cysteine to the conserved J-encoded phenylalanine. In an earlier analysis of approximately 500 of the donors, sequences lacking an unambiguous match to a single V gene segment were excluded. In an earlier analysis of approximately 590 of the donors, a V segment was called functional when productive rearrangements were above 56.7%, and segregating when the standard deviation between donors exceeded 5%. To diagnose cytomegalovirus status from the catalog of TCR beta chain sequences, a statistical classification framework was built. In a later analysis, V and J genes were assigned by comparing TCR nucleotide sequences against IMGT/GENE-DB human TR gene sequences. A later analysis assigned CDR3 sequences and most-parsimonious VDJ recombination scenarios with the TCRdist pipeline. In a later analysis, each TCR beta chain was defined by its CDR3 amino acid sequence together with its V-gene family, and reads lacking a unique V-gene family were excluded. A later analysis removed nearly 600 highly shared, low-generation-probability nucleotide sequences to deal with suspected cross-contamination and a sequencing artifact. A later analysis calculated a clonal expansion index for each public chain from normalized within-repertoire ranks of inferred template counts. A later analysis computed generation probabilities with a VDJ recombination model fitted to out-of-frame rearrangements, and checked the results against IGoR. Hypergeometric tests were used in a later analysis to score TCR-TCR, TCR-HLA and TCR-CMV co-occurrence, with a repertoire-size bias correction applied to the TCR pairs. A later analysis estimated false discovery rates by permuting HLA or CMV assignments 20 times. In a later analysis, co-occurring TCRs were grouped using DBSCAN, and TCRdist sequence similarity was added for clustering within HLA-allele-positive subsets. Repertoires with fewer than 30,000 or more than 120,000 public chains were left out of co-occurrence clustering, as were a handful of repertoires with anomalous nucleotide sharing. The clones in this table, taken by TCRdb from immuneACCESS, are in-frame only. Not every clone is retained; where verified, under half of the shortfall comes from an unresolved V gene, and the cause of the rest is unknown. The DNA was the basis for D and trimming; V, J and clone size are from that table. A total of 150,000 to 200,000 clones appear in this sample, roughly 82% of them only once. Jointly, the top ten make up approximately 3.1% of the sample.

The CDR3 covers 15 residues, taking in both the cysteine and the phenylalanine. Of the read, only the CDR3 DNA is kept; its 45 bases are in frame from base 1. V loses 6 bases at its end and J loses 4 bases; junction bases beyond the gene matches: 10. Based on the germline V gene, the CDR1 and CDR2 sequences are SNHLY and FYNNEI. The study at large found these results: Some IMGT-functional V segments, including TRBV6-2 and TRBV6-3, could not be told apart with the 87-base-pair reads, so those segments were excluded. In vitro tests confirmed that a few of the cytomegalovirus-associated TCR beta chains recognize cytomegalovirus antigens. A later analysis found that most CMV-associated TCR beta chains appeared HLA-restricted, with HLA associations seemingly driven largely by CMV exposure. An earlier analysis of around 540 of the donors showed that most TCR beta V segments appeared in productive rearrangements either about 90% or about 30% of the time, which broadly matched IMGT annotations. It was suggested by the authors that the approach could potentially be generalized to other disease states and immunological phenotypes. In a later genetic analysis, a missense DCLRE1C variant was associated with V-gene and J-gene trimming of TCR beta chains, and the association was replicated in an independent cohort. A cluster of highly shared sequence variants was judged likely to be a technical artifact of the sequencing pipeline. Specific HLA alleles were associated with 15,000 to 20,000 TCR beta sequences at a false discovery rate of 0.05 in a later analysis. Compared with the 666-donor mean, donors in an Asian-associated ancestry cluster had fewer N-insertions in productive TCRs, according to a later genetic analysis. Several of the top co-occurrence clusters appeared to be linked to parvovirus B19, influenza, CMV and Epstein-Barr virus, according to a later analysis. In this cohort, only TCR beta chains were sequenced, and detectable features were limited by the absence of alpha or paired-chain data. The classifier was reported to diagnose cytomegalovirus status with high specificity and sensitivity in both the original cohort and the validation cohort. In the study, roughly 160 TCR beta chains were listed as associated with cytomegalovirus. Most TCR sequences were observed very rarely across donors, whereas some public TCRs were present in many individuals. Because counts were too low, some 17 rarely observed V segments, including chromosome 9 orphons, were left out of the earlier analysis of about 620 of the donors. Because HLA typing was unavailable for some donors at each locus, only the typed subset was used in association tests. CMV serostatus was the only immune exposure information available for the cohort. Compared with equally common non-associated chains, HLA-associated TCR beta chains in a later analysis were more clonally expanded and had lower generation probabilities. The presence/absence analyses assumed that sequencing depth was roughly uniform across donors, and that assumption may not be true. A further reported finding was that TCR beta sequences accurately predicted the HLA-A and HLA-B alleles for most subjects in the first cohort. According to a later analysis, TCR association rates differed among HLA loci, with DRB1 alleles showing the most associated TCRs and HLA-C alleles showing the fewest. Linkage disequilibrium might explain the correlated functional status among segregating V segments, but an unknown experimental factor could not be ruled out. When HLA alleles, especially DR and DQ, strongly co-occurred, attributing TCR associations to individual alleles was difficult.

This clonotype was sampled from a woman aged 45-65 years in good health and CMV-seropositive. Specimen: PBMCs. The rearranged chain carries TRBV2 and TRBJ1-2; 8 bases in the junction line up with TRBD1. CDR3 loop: CASRPDRGGSYGYTF. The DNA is TGTGCCAGCAGACCCGACAGGGGTGGGTCCTATGGCTACACCTTC. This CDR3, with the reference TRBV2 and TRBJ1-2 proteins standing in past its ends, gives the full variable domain EPEVTQTPSHQVTQMGQEVILRCVPISNHLYFYWYRQILGQKVEFLVSFYNNEISEKSEIFDDQFSVERPDGSNFTLKIRSTKLEDSAMYFCASRPDRGGSYGYTFGSGTRLTVV.